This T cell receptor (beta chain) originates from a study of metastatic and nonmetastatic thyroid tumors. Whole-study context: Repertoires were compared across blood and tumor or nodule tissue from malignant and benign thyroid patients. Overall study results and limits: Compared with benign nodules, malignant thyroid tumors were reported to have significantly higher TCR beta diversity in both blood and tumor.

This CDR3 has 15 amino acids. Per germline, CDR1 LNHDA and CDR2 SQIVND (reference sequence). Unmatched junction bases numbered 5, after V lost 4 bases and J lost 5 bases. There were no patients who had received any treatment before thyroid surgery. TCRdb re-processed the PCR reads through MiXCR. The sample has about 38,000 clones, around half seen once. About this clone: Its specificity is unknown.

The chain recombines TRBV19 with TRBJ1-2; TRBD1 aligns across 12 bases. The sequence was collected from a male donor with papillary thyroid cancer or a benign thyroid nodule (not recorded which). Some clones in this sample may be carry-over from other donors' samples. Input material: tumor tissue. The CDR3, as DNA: TGTGCCAGTAGTACCCGGGACAGGGGGCTGTATGGCTACACCTTC. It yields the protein CASSTRDRGLYGYTF.